The present T cell receptor beta chain was sequenced within a study of OX40 agonist ivuxolimab in advanced cancers. Across the study: Dose-escalation cases comprised hepatocellular carcinoma, melanoma, renal cell or head and neck cancer. Study-wide findings and caveats: Expanded clones tended on average to be more numerous among CD8+ T cells than CD4+. At 0.1 to 3.0 mg/kg and by week 6, clonal expansion occurred in CD4+ and CD8+ blood T cells.

The CDR3 is 16 residues long. Trimming shortened V by 1 base and J by 3 bases, and 16 bases separated the two germline ends. CDR1 and CDR2 from the germline V gene are SGHVS and FQNEAQ. With autoimmune disease history or systemic immunosuppression, patients were excluded. The repertoire was sequenced with immunoSEQ multiplex PCR; TCRdb's copy has only in-frame clones and lacks some. Of 60,000 to 65,000 clones in the sample, approximately 80% were seen once. Details on this clone: Its specificity is not known.

The chain carries TRBV7-8 and TRBJ2-7; TRBD2 is a possible D gene (6 bases). The TCR originated in an adult with an advanced solid tumor such as melanoma, head and neck, liver or kidney cancer. Sequencing used CD4+ or CD8+ T cells sorted from blood, obtained in a trial of the OX40 agonist ivuxolimab. In DNA, the CDR3 is TGTGCCAGCAGCTTAGAGGCGGGGCAGGGCCTCTACGAGCAGTACTTC. This codes for CASSLEAGQGLYEQYF.